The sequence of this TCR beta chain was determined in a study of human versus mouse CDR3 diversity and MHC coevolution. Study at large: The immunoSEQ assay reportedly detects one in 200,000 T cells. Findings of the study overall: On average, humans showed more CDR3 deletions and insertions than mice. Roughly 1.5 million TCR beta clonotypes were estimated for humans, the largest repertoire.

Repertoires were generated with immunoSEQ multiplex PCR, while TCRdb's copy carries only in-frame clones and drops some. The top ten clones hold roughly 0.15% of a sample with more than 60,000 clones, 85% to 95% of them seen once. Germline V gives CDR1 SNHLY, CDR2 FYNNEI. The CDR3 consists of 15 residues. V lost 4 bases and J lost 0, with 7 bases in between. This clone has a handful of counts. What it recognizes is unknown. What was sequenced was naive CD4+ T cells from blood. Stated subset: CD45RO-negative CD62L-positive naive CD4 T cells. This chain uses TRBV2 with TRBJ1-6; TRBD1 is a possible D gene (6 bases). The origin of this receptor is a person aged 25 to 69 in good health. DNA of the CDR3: TGTGCCAGCAGTGTGGACAGCTCCTATAATTCACCCCTCCACTTT. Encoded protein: CASSVDSSYNSPLHF. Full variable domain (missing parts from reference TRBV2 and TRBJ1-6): EPEVTQTPSHQVTQMGQEVILRCVPISNHLYFYWYRQILGQKVEFLVSFYNNEISEKSEIFDDQFSVERPDGSNFTLKIRSTKLEDSAMYFCASSVDSSYNSPLHFGNGTRLTVT.